The TCR beta chain described here comes from a study of T cell clonotyping in hematopoietic cell transplantation. Broader study findings: Broader posttransplant TCR repertoire diversity was predicted by graft donor and pretransplant recipient Inverse Simpson Index values.

The protocol was immunoSEQ multiplex PCR, while the TCRdb copy is restricted to in-frame clones and leaves out a portion. The sample yields about 45,000 clones, roughly 94% seen once. The table lists this clone with a count of one. Its matching antigen is unknown. The germline V gene has CDR1 SGDLS and CDR2 YYNGEE. Germline trimming cut 0 bases from V and 5 bases from J; bases unmatched to any gene: 11. The CDR3 loop spans 17 amino acids. The chain employs TRBV9 and TRBJ2-5, with 9 bases fitting TRBD2. The clonotype originates from a woman aged 50 to 65 in good health. Some clones in this sample may be carry-over from other donors' samples. Sequenced material: peripheral blood mononuclear cells. CDR3 coding DNA: TGTGCCAGCAGCGTAGAGGCCCGCGAGCGGGGGGTGGAGACCCAGTACTTC. Translation gives CASSVEARERGVETQYF. Full variable domain (remainder filled in from reference TRBV9 and TRBJ2-5): DSGVTQTPKHLITATGQRVTLRCSPRSGDLSVYWYQQSLDQGLQFLIQYYNGEERAKGNILERFSAQQFPDLHSELNLSSLELGDSALYFCASSVEARERGVETQYFGPGTRLLVL.